These 4 T cell receptor beta chains were sequenced from one sample in a study of cytomegalovirus exposure and HLA in healthy donors. Primers for the PCR totalled 60 Vbeta and 13 Jbeta. The assay was immunoSEQ multiplex PCR, and TCRdb's table has in-frame clones only and misses some. The table records more than 95,000 clones, roughly 79% of them present only once. The sample comprised PBMCs. The receptors here all came from an older woman in good health and CMV-seropositive.

The chain is built from TRBV4-3 and TRBJ2-5; D is possibly TRBD2 (6 bases). CDR3 size: 16 residues. In germline, CDR1 is LGHNA, CDR2 YSLEER. V shed 4 bases and J shed 4 bases, with 19 bases lying between them. CDR3: CASSPRLARGGETQYF. In DNA form, the CDR3 reads TGCGCCAGCAGCCCTCGTCTGGCCCGGGGAGGAGAGACCCAGTACTTC.

The rearrangement joins TRBV7-2 to TRBJ2-5; 8 nucleotides line up with TRBD2. The V gene end was trimmed by 1 base and the J gene end by 5 bases; junction bases not matched to a gene: 3. Germline values: CDR1 SGHTA, CDR2 FQGNSA. The CDR3 spans 14 residues. The CDR3 DNA is TGTGCCAGCAGCTTAGGCGGGGGGAAGGAGACCCAGTACTTC. Encoded protein: CASSLGGGKETQYF. Supplemented by reference TRBV7-2 and TRBJ2-5, the full variable domain reads GAGVSQSPSNKVTEKGKDVELRCDPISGHTALYWYRQSLGQGLEFLIYFQGNSAPDKSGLPSDRFSAERTGGSVSTLTIQRTQQEDSAVYLCASSLGGGKETQYFGPGTRLLVL.

This chain's CDR3 is CASSGQGDDQPQHF. The CDR3 DNA reads TGTGCCAGCAGCGGACAGGGCGATGATCAGCCCCAGCATTTT. V and J are TRBV27 and TRBJ1-5, with TRBD1 matching 8 bases. Germline CDR1 is MNHEY and CDR2 is SMNVEV (reference sequence). The CDR3 length is 14 residues. The V segment lost 6 bases and the J segment 5 bases; nucleotides outside the gene matches: 6.

This clone was observed a single time. The chain recombines TRBV6-1 with TRBJ2-5; TRBD1 might be the D (5 bases). The germline gives CDR1 MNHNS, CDR2 SASEGT. The V end lost 5 bases, the J end lost 4 bases, and 14 bases lay between the germline ends. The CDR3 is made up of 14 amino acids. The CDR3 DNA reads TGTGCCAGCAGTACGTCAGGGTCTCGAGAGACCCAGTACTTC. Encoded protein: CASSTSGSRETQYF.